The clone carrying this T cell receptor beta chain was picked up many times. Its antigen remains unknown. Time point of the sample: patch test 1, 2 weeks after DPC sensitization. The treatment here: therapeutic diphenylcyclopropenone sensitization with weekly scalp DPC. The data were taken from a study of human T cells and chemical hapten exposure. Study-wide results and caveats: Patch test score was positively correlated with the counts of PT1 expanded TCRs. DPC sensitization left the count of TCRs above 1 in 1000 unchanged.

Germline V CDR1 and CDR2: LNHDA, SQIVND (reference sequence). The CDR3 loop spans 16 amino acids. V gave up 0 bases and J gave up 5 bases, with 17 bases separating them. From the RACE reads, TCRdb called clonotypes with MiXCR, one entry per CDR3 protein. The table shows roughly 86,000 distinct CDR3 sequences, with roughly 10% occurring only once. This TCR derives from a man aged 40-49 years with alopecia areata. Some clones in this sample may be carry-over from other donors' samples. The chain has TRBV19 and TRBJ2-7, with D possibly being TRBD2 (5 bases). The sequencing used whole blood, collected in connection with sensitization to the hapten diphenylcyclopropenone (DPC). CDR3 sequence reads: CASSIEALPSGNEQYF. The DNA of the CDR3 is TGTGCCAGTAGTATAGAGGCCCTCCCATCGGGGAACGAGCAGTACTTC.